The 20 T cell receptor beta chains in this list originate from one sample, sequenced in a study of PD-L1 blockade in urothelial cancer. As for time point: pretreatment peripheral blood. The table came from immunoSEQ multiplex PCR; TCRdb's copy has only in-frame clones and leaves some out. The sample shows 130,000 or so clones, about 81% of them seen only once. Specimen: PBMCs, collected around atezolizumab (anti-PD-L1) treatment. Receptors were obtained from a man aged 50-60 years with urothelial cancer.

The V and J genes are TRBV11-2 and TRBJ2-1; 11 nucleotides match TRBD2. The trim removed 5 bases at V and 8 bases at J, leaving 5 bases unmatched. Germline values: CDR1 SGHAT, CDR2 FQNNGV. The CDR3 extends over 14 amino acids. The CDR3 DNA follows: TGTGCCAGCAGCATTCAACTAGCGGGGGATGAGCAGTTCTTC. Translated, it gives CASSIQLAGDEQFF.

The chain carries TRBV10-3 and TRBJ2-7; perhaps TRBD2 as D (5 bases). Germline V lookup: CDR1 ENHRY, CDR2 SYGVKD. Trimming cost V 3 bases and J 0 bases, with 6 bases left between them. CDR3 size: 13 residues. The CDR3 DNA is TGTGCCATCAGTGACGGGGACTCCTACGAGCAGTACTTC. This translates into CAISDGDSYEQYF.

This chain uses TRBV7-9 with TRBJ2-7; 7 nucleotides match TRBD1. Germline CDR1 is SEHNR and CDR2 is FQNEAQ (reference sequence). V lost 3 bases, J lost 2 bases, and 7 bases stayed unmatched. The length of the CDR3 is 15 residues. CDR3 in amino acids: CASSLLLGQTYEQYF. The CDR3 bases are TGTGCCAGCAGCTTGTTGCTGGGACAGACCTACGAGCAGTACTTC.

The chain employs TRBV7-2 and TRBJ2-7; D unresolved. The CDR3 sequence is 13 residues long. V lost 4 bases and J 2 bases, leaving 9 bases between the germline ends. CDR1 and CDR2 from the germline V gene are SGHTA and FQGNSA. CDR3 region: CASSSYSAYEQYF. The CDR3 bases are TGTGCCAGCAGCTCCTATTCGGCCTACGAGCAGTACTTC.

V and J are TRBV19 and TRBJ2-7; no definite D call. With 6 bases removed from V and 3 bases from J, the gap between germline ends came to 9 bases. The CDR3 covers 12 residues. Germline V lookup: CDR1 LNHDA, CDR2 SQIVND (reference sequence). The CDR3 sequence is CASRAKNYEQYF. The CDR3 nucleotides are TGTGCCAGTAGAGCCAAGAACTACGAGCAGTACTTC.

This rearrangement joins TRBV7-3 to TRBJ2-2; D possibly corresponds to TRBD2 (6 bases). The length of the CDR3 is 14 residues. V was pared by 1 base and J by 6 bases, with 9 bases between. Germline V gives CDR1 SGHTA, CDR2 FQGTGA. For the CDR3, the DNA is TGTGCCAGCAGCTTAAACCGGGGGTCCGGGGAGCTGTTTTTT. It codes for CASSLNRGSGELFF. Filled out from reference TRBV7-3 and TRBJ2-2, the complete variable domain reads GAGVSQTPSNKVTEKGKYVELRCDPISGHTALYWYRQSLGQGPEFLIYFQGTGAADDSGLPNDRFFAVRPEGSVSTLKIQRTERGDSAVYLCASSLNRGSGELFFGEGSRLTVL.

The CDR3 DNA sequence: TGTGCCTGGAGTGTACGGAGTGGTCTACTTTCCTACGAGCAGTACTTC. The encoded protein is CAWSVRSGLLSYEQYF. This chain uses TRBV30 with TRBJ2-7, with D uncertain. Germline assignment: CDR1 GTSNPN and CDR2 SVGIG (reference sequence). This CDR3 is built from 16 residues. V lost 0 bases to trimming and J lost 1 base, with 16 bases between them. Full variable domain (remainder filled in from reference TRBV30 and TRBJ2-7): SQTIHQWPATLVQPVGSPLSLECTVEGTSNPNLYWYRQAAGRGLQLLFYSVGIGQISSEVPQNLSASRPQDRQFILSSKKLLLSDSGFYLCAWSVRSGLLSYEQYFGPGTRLTVT.

The chain combines TRBV19 with TRBJ2-5; TRBD2 aligns across 14 bases. There are 17 residues in the CDR3. With V trimmed by 4 bases and J by 5 bases, 9 bases remained unmatched. Germline lookup yields CDR1 LNHDA and CDR2 SQIVND (reference sequence). CDR3 sequence (DNA): TGTGCCAGTAGTAGAAGTACTGGGACTAGCGGGAGTGAGACCCAGTACTTC. It yields the protein CASSRSTGTSGSETQYF.

As DNA, the CDR3 is TGTGCCAGCAGCTCCTCTCGGCGGGGCTACGAGCAGTACTTC. It yields the protein CASSSSRRGYEQYF. The chain carries TRBV11-1 and TRBJ2-7; tentative D call: TRBD2 (6 bases). V lost 4 bases and J 3 bases, leaving 13 bases between the germline ends. CDR1 is SGHAT and CDR2 is FQDESV in the germline V gene (reference sequence). The CDR3 loop spans 14 amino acids.

The chain links TRBV6-1 to TRBJ2-1; the D is unclear. CDR3 length: 13 residues. Germline lookup yields CDR1 MNHNS and CDR2 SASEGT. Written as DNA, the CDR3 is TGTACCACCAGTGAGCAGATTGACAATGAGCAGTTCTTC. Its translation: CTTSEQIDNEQFF.

This chain joins TRBV4-1 and TRBJ2-3; possible D gene TRBD2, 7 bases. Looked up from germline, CDR1 is MGHRA and CDR2 is YSYEKL. V lost 4 bases and J 5 bases, leaving 22 bases between the germline ends. The CDR3 runs to 17 residues. This CDR3 reads CASSPLGGQGSIDTQYF. The CDR3 DNA follows: TGCGCCAGCAGCCCACTGGGGGGGCAGGGAAGTATAGATACGCAGTATTTT.

This chain uses TRBV23-1 with TRBJ2-1, with TRBD2 identical over 9 bases. TRBV23-1 is marked as an open reading frame, function uncertain. The CDR3 spans 16 residues. Trimming cost V 3 bases and J 0 bases; bases outside gene matches: 3. The CDR3 loop reads CASSHGSGSSYNEQFF. Written as DNA, the CDR3 is TGCGCCAGCAGTCATGGTAGCGGGAGCTCCTACAATGAGCAGTTCTTC.

The V and J genes are TRBV5-4 and TRBJ2-7; maybe TRBD2 (5 bases). Trimming stripped 1 base from V and 6 bases from J, with 14 bases between. The CDR3 covers 14 residues. Germline lookup yields CDR1 SGHNT and CDR2 YYREEE (reference sequence). CDR3 residues: CASSLPGAVAEQYF. CDR3 coding DNA: TGTGCCAGCAGCTTGCCCGGAGCGGTTGCCGAGCAGTACTTC.

The chain employs TRBV15 and TRBJ2-7; 9 bases align to TRBD2. The V gene's germline CDR1 is LNHNV and CDR2 YYDKDF (reference sequence). This CDR3 contains 16 residues. J gave up 3 bases and V 0 bases, and 6 bases lay outside the gene matches. Written as DNA, the CDR3 is TGTGCCACCAGCAGAGATGCGGGGGGGAGATACTACGAGCAGTACTTC. Translated, it gives CATSRDAGGRYYEQYF. Full variable domain (remainder filled in from reference TRBV15 and TRBJ2-7): DAMVIQNPRYQVTQFGKPVTLSCSQTLNHNVMYWYQQKSSQAPKLLFHYYDKDFNNEADTPDNFQSRRPNTSFCFLDIRSPGLGDTAMYLCATSRDAGGRYYEQYFGPGTRLTVT.

This sequence joins TRBV9 and TRBJ2-2, with D maybe TRBD2 (7 bases). The CDR3 has 16 amino acids. Germline CDR1 and CDR2: SGDLS and YYNGEE. V lost 5 bases to trimming and J lost 4 bases, with 18 bases between them. The CDR3 DNA is TGTGCCAGCAGGTTCCCTGCGGGGGCGCCCACCGGGGAGCTGTTTTTT. It specifies CASRFPAGAPTGELFF.

The chain couples TRBV11-3 to TRBJ2-7, with 9 bases fitting TRBD2. The CDR3 contains 15 residues. V was pared by 1 base and J by 5 bases, with 6 bases of the junction left unmatched. Germline CDR1 is SGHNT and CDR2 is YENEEA. CDR3 residues: CASSLGNSGSHEQYF. CDR3 sequence (DNA): TGTGCCAGCAGCTTAGGAAATAGCGGGAGCCACGAGCAGTACTTC.

About this clone itself: Other DNA variants within this sample encode the same CDR3. The CDR3 loop is CASSPGLAGVETQYF. As DNA, the CDR3 is TGTGCCAGCTCACCAGGGCTAGCGGGAGTGGAGACCCAGTACTTC. The chain is built from TRBV18 and TRBJ2-5, with 10 positions matching TRBD2. Germline V lookup: CDR1 KGHSH, CDR2 LQKENI. V gave up 2 bases and J gave up 5 bases; unmatched junction bases: 5. This CDR3 spans 15 amino acids.

The chain is built from TRBV6-5 and TRBJ2-7, with TRBD2 matching 7 bases. This CDR3 has 15 amino acids. J was trimmed by 3 bases and V by 5 bases; bases with no gene match: 10. The germline CDR1 and CDR2 sequences are MNHEY and SVGAGI. The CDR3 reads CASSKAGGLGYEQYF. Here the CDR3 DNA reads TGTGCCAGCAGTAAGGCCGGTGGACTAGGCTACGAGCAGTACTTC.

V and J are TRBV30 and TRBJ2-1; 7 bases line up with TRBD2. The CDR3 covers 14 residues. CDR1 and CDR2 (germline): GTSNPN, SVGIG (reference sequence). The J segment lost 6 bases and the V segment lost 4 bases, leaving 9 bases of the junction unmatched. CDR3 sequence (DNA): TGTGCCTGGAAGCGGACTAGTCGAGCCAATGAGCAGTTCTTC. Its protein is CAWKRTSRANEQFF.

The sample holds a few counts of this clone. The V gene is TRBV6-4, the J gene TRBJ1-1, with D hard to call. V lost 7 bases to trimming and J lost 0 bases, with 9 bases between them. Germline CDR1 is MRHNA and CDR2 is SNTAGT. CDR3 length: 13 amino acids. For the CDR3, the DNA is TGTGCCAGCAAAGCAGGCATGAACACTGAAGCTTTCTTT. The encoded protein is CASKAGMNTEAFF.